This TCR beta chain originates from a study of human T cells and chemical hapten exposure. Study observations and caveats: Donors, who had alopecia, may show an immune response that differs from healthy people's. Expanded TCRs clustered into significantly more large CDR3 similarity groups than controls, the analysis revealed.

One entry per CDR3 protein, called by TCRdb with MiXCR from the RACE reads. This table holds about 51,000 distinct CDR3 sequences, over 8% found once. Time point indicated: pre-sensitization, week 0. Treatment denoted: therapeutic diphenylcyclopropenone sensitization with weekly scalp DPC. The CDR3 is 15 residues long. Germline V gene sequence: CDR1 SGHDT, CDR2 YYEEEE. With V trimmed by 3 bases and J by 4 bases, 6 bases remained unmatched. Only a few counts were recorded for this clonotype. Its antigen is not known. The sample consisted of whole blood, taken in connection with sensitization to the hapten diphenylcyclopropenone (DPC). The source of this sequence is a woman aged 40 to 50 with alopecia areata. Some clones in this sample may be carry-over from other donors' samples. This chain joins TRBV5-6 and TRBJ1-2, with 10 bases matching TRBD1. In DNA, the CDR3 is TGTGCCAGCAGCTGGACAGGGGGTACCTTCTATGGCTACACCTTC. Translating it yields CASSWTGGTFYGYTF.